One and the same sample provided the 32 T cell receptor beta chains below, sequenced in a study of blood T cells in healthy people across ages. Together with a sample-barcoded 5' primer, a J-beta primer mix was included in a second PCR lasting about 6 to 12 cycles. From the 5' RACE reads, TCRdb called clonotypes with MiXCR, one entry per CDR3 protein. The sample includes under 1 million distinct CDR3 sequences, roughly 44% of them seen just once. The sequencing sample was made of blood. The receptor set was obtained from a man aged 55 to 70 in good health.

The CDR3 sequence: CAASSGGAGETQYF. CDR3 DNA: TGTGCCGCATCTTCTGGGGGGGCGGGGGAGACCCAGTACTTC. The rearrangement links TRBV10-3 to TRBJ2-5; D might be TRBD2 (7 bases). Trimming removed 11 bases at V and 5 bases at J, with 21 bases between. Per the germline V gene, CDR1 is ENHRY and CDR2 is SYGVKD. This CDR3 comprises 14 residues.

This sequence joins TRBV28 and TRBJ1-1; 10 positions agree with TRBD1. The CDR3 is 15 amino acids. J gave up 4 bases and V 3 bases, and 5 bases lay outside the gene matches. Germline CDR1 MDHEN, CDR2 SYDVKM. The CDR3 nucleotides are TGTGCCAGCAGTTTCGGGACAGGGGTTCGCACTGAAGCTTTCTTT. This gives the protein CASSFGTGVRTEAFF. The full variable domain, its missing parts supplied by reference TRBV28 and TRBJ1-1, is DVKVTQSSRYLVKRTGEKVFLECVQDMDHENMFWYRQDPGLGLRLIYFSYDVKMKEKGDIPEGYSVSREKKERFSLILESASTNQTSMYLCASSFGTGVRTEAFFGQGTRLTVV.

The chain recombines TRBV21-1 with TRBJ1-2; the table's D call of TRBD1 was not tested on the DNA. TRBV21-1 is assigned pseudogene status. This CDR3 contains 15 residues. CDR3 in DNA: TGTGCCAGCAGCCAGATGGCAGGGGGAGAATCTGGCTACACCTTC. Translated: CASSQMAGGESGYTF.

This clonotype was counted only a few times. The V and J genes are TRBV27 and TRBJ2-7, with D hard to call. There are 13 residues in the CDR3. V was trimmed by 5 bases and J by 3 bases, leaving 11 bases between them. The V gene's germline CDR1 is MNHEY and CDR2 SMNVEV (reference sequence). In DNA, the CDR3 is TGTGCCAGCAGTCGGACGGTTAACTACGAGCAGTACTTC. This sequence encodes CASSRTVNYEQYF.

V and J are TRBV5-6 and TRBJ1-2, with 8 bases fitting TRBD1. The CDR3 covers 14 residues. Unmatched junction bases numbered 5, after V lost 3 bases and J lost 4 bases. Germline values: CDR1 SGHDT, CDR2 YYEEEE. Here the CDR3 reads CASSSGQGSYGYTF. CDR3 in DNA: TGTGCCAGCAGCTCTGGACAGGGTTCCTATGGCTACACCTTC.

The J gene is TRBJ1-1, the V gene TRBV6-6; 7 nucleotides align to TRBD1. The CDR3 extends over 15 amino acids. V trimming: 2 bases; J trimming: 0 bases; junction bases outside the gene matches: 3. CDR1 MNHNY and CDR2 SVGAGI come from the germline V gene (reference sequence). The CDR3, as DNA: TGTGCCAGCAGTTACGTACAGGGGATGAACACTGAAGCTTTCTTT. Its translation: CASSYVQGMNTEAFF.

This clonotype occurred a few times. The genes are TRBV28 and TRBJ2-5; 7 bases fit TRBD1. Germline trimming cut 2 bases from V and 1 base from J; bases unmatched to any gene: 4. This CDR3 has 15 amino acids. Germline V gene sequence: CDR1 MDHEN, CDR2 SYDVKM. CDR3 residues: CASSLQDRSQETQYF. The CDR3 nucleotides are TGTGCCAGCAGTTTACAGGACAGGAGCCAAGAGACCCAGTACTTC.

This clonotype was observed a handful of times. The rearrangement uses TRBV7-2 and TRBJ2-3, with D hard to call. CDR1 is SGHTA, CDR2 FQGNSA, per germline. The CDR3 contains 14 residues. V lost 8 bases, J lost 3 bases, and 15 bases lay in between. The CDR3 loop is CASGRAGVTDTQYF. The DNA for the CDR3 is TGTGCCAGCGGACGGGCCGGCGTTACAGATACGCAGTATTTT.

This clonotype was seen repeatedly, ten times or more. The CDR3 is CASSAGQGFGYTF. The DNA of the CDR3 is TGTGCCAGCAGTGCGGGACAGGGGTTTGGCTACACCTTC. The chain links TRBV25-1 to TRBJ1-2, with 10 positions matching TRBD1. V was pared by 4 bases and J by 7 bases, with 3 bases of the junction left unmatched. Germline V CDR1 and CDR2: MGHDK, SYGVNS. The CDR3 runs to 13 residues.

V and J are TRBV6-4 and TRBJ2-1; 8 nucleotides agree with TRBD2. CDR3 length: 15 residues. Germline V gene data show CDR1 as MRHNA and CDR2 as SNTAGT. V trimming: 7 bases; J trimming: 2 bases; junction bases outside the gene matches: 7. CDR3 in amino acids: CASTHTSGPYNEQFF. DNA of the CDR3: TGTGCCAGCACCCATACTAGCGGCCCCTACAATGAGCAGTTCTTC.

The chain employs TRBV28 and TRBJ2-2; D might be TRBD2 (5 bases). From germline, CDR1 is MDHEN and CDR2 SYDVKM. There are 11 residues in the CDR3. Trimming cost V 8 bases and J 12 bases, with 13 bases left between them. CDR3 sequence reads: CASGGPGKLFF. CDR3 bases: TGTGCCAGCGGTGGACCGGGGAAGCTGTTTTTT.

V is TRBV20-1 and J is TRBJ1-5; maybe TRBD1 (5 bases). The V gene's germline CDR1 is DFQATT and CDR2 SNEGSKA (reference sequence). V lost 5 bases and J lost 11, with 16 bases in between. This CDR3 region has 12 residues. As DNA, the CDR3 is TGCAGTGCTTCCGACGGGGCTCGAACCCAGCATTTT. This sequence encodes CSASDGARTQHF.

The chain has TRBV20-1 and TRBJ2-7; no clear D gene. This CDR3 has 14 amino acids. From germline, CDR1 is DFQATT and CDR2 SNEGSKA (reference sequence). The V gene lost 0 bases and the J gene lost 2 bases, with 11 bases spanning the gap. In nucleotides, the CDR3 is TGCAGTGCTAGAGATGCAGGTCGTCCCTACGAGCAGTACTTC. Protein: CSARDAGRPYEQYF.

In this sample, this clonotype turned up many times. At one end the junction does not follow the germline gene, possibly because of a read error. J is TRBJ2-7 and V is TRBV6-2 or TRBV6-3; unclear D gene. The CDR3 spans 12 residues. Germline loops: CDR1 MNHEY, CDR2 SVGEGT. DNA for the CDR3: TGCGCCAGCAGCCCCAATTCCTACGAGCAGTACTTC. It yields the protein CASSPNSYEQYF.

The V and J genes are TRBV3-1 and TRBJ1-4; D gene uncertain. Germline V gene data show CDR1 as LGHDT and CDR2 as YNNKEL (reference sequence). V lost 0 bases, J lost 13 bases, and 9 bases lay in between. CDR3 length: 12 residues. This CDR3 is CASSQEHLVLFF. For the CDR3, the DNA is TGTGCCAGCAGCCAAGAACACCTGGTACTGTTTTTT.

This clonotype was seen only once. This sequence may be a read error, since a much larger clone differs from it by one base. V gene TRBV5-1 combines with J gene TRBJ2-5; 10 positions agree with TRBD1. There are 13 residues in the CDR3. Trimming took 4 bases from V and 7 from J; bases not matched to a gene: 4. From germline, CDR1 is SGHRS and CDR2 YFSETQ. CDR3 sequence: CASSARDRGTQYF. The CDR3 coding sequence is TGCGCCAGCAGCGCCCGGGACAGGGGGACCCAGTACTTC.

The genes are TRBV10-3 and TRBJ1-2; 7 bases agree with TRBD1. This CDR3 is built from 13 residues. Germline V CDR1 and CDR2: ENHRY, SYGVKD. V shed 5 bases and J 4 bases; nucleotides not matched to a gene: 4. The CDR3, as DNA: TGTGCCATCAGTTCGACAGGGATCTATGGCTACACCTTC. It encodes CAISSTGIYGYTF.

The rearrangement uses TRBV4-2 and TRBJ2-2; 11 positions agree with TRBD2. The CDR3 sequence is 18 residues long. Germline values: CDR1 LGHNA, CDR2 YNFKEQ. The J segment lost 0 bases and the V segment lost 4 bases, leaving 7 bases of the junction unmatched. For the CDR3, the DNA is TGTGCCAGCAGCCCTTCTGGGACTAGCGGATCGAACACCGGGGAGCTGTTTTTT. Its protein product is CASSPSGTSGSNTGELFF.

As concerns this clonotype: The junction does not match germline at one end; this may be a read error. The gene calls are TRBV4-3 and TRBJ2-6; D possibly corresponds to TRBD1 (6 bases). The CDR3 is 15 residues long. Germline assignment: CDR1 LGHNA and CDR2 YSLEER. The CDR3 here is CASSQGTPGADVLTF. CDR3 bases: TGCGCCAGCAGCCAGGGGACACCTGGGGCCGACGTCCTGACTTTC.

This chain joins TRBV6-5 and TRBJ2-3, with a possible D match to TRBD2 (6 bases). The CDR3 is 14 amino acids. The V end lost 6 bases, the J end lost 1 base, and 11 bases lay between the germline ends. CDR1 MNHEY and CDR2 SVGAGI come from the germline V gene. The CDR3 DNA sequence: TGTGCCAGCAGCCATTGGGGGGGCACAGATACGCAGTATTTT. It translates to CASSHWGGTDTQYF.

The V gene is TRBV6-1, the J gene TRBJ1-6; D not resolved. V shed 1 base and J shed 4 bases, with 11 bases lying between them. Germline V gives CDR1 MNHNS, CDR2 SASEGT. The CDR3 runs 16 residues. Here the CDR3 reads CASSEGSRTYNSPLHF. CDR3 nucleotide sequence: TGTGCCAGCAGTGAAGGGTCCAGGACTTATAATTCACCCCTCCACTTT.

Only a few counts were recorded for this clonotype. This sequence joins TRBV9 and TRBJ2-1, with TRBD2 identical over 10 bases. This CDR3 is built from 16 residues. V lost 0 bases to trimming and J lost 8 bases; unmatched junction nucleotides: 8. In germline, CDR1 is SGDLS, CDR2 YYNGEE. CDR3 sequence: CASSVATSGGAHEQFF. DNA for the CDR3: TGTGCCAGCAGCGTAGCTACAAGCGGGGGGGCCCATGAGCAGTTCTTC.

This clonotype was counted a few times. V usage is TRBV28 and J usage is TRBJ2-4, with D hard to call. The CDR3 runs 15 residues. Germline CDR1 is MDHEN and CDR2 is SYDVKM. The V end was cut by 4 bases, the J end by 0 bases, with 10 bases between. This chain's CDR3 is CASSSIGIAKNIQYF. CDR3 DNA sequence: TGTGCCAGCAGTTCGATAGGGATAGCCAAAAACATTCAGTACTTC.

There are a few counts of this clonotype. The chain uses TRBV24-1 and TRBJ2-1; maybe TRBD2 (7 bases). The CDR3 runs 14 residues. CDR1 and CDR2 (germline): KGHDR, SFDVKD. Trimming took off 7 bases at V and 8 bases at J, with 17 bases between the two ends. CDR3 sequence reads: CATRAHGGLDEQFF. In DNA, the CDR3 is TGTGCCACCAGGGCCCACGGGGGGCTCGATGAGCAGTTCTTC.

This clonotype turned up a few times. J is TRBJ2-1 and V is TRBV27, with D perhaps TRBD1 or TRBD2 (6 bases each). The CDR3 is made up of 13 amino acids. CDR1 and CDR2 (germline): MNHEY, SMNVEV (reference sequence). Between the trimmed V and J ends, which lost 6 bases and 9 bases, there was a span of 15 bases. CDR3 in amino acids: CASRPSGAGEQFF. The CDR3 nucleotides are TGTGCCAGCAGACCATCGGGGGCAGGTGAGCAGTTCTTC.

This sequence joins TRBV2 and TRBJ1-6, with no clear D. Germline CDR1 reads SNHLY; CDR2 reads FYNNEI. The CDR3 consists of 13 residues. Trimming took 11 bases from V and 4 from J, leaving 12 bases between them. CDR3 coding DNA: TGTGCCGGAAGCCAGGAATATAATTCACCCCTCCACTTT. Encoded protein: CAGSQEYNSPLHF.

The chain uses TRBV13 and TRBJ1-3; D is undetermined. Germline lookup yields CDR1 PRHDT and CDR2 FYEKMQ (reference sequence). This CDR3 is built from 15 residues. Trimming shortened V by 1 base and J by 2 bases, and 9 bases separated the two germline ends. The CDR3 spells CASSLDEGTGNTIYF. The CDR3 DNA sequence: TGTGCCAGCAGCTTAGACGAGGGCACTGGAAACACCATATATTTT.

The chain is built from TRBV5-1 and TRBJ2-7; 11 positions agree with TRBD1. The CDR3 has 16 residues. V shed 0 bases, J shed 5 bases, and the junction held 7 bases outside the gene matches. Germline V gene lookup returns CDR1 SGHRS and CDR2 YFSETQ. As DNA, the CDR3 is TGCGCCAGCAGCTTGGTTTCTGGACAGGGGGCTAACGAGCAGTACTTC. Translated: CASSLVSGQGANEQYF.

The gene calls are TRBV4-3 and TRBJ2-3, with 8 bases fitting TRBD2. Trimming removed 1 base from V and 1 base from J; junction bases left unmatched: 7. The length of the CDR3 is 17 residues. CDR1 is LGHNA, CDR2 YSLEER, per germline. CDR3 DNA sequence: TGCGCCAGCAGCCAAGGGACTAGCCCTCTTCGCACAGATACGCAGTATTTT. Its protein is CASSQGTSPLRTDTQYF.

The chain has TRBV9 and TRBJ2-3; 8 nucleotides agree with TRBD2. The germline gives CDR1 SGDLS, CDR2 YYNGEE. V was pared by 3 bases and J by 2 bases, with 5 bases of the junction left unmatched. The CDR3 consists of 15 residues. CDR3 region: CASSATSGPTDTQYF. CDR3 bases: TGTGCCAGCAGCGCAACTAGCGGCCCCACAGATACGCAGTATTTT.

This clonotype was detected many times. The chain is built from TRBV7-9 and TRBJ2-6, with 10 bases fitting TRBD1. The length of the CDR3 is 18 residues. Per the germline V gene, CDR1 is SEHNR and CDR2 is FQNEAQ (reference sequence). Losses at the gene ends were 5 bases for V and 0 bases for J; bases not matched to a gene: 7. Here the CDR3 reads CASSAGTGAISGANVLTF. The DNA of the CDR3 is TGTGCCAGCAGCGCCGGGACAGGGGCTATCTCTGGGGCCAACGTCCTGACTTTC.

V is TRBV6-2 or TRBV6-3 and J is TRBJ2-3; no clear D. V lost 8 bases and J 0 bases, leaving 6 bases between the germline ends. CDR1 MNHEY and CDR2 SVGEGT come from the germline V gene. The CDR3 extends over 12 amino acids. The CDR3 region is CASPPSTDTQYF. Here the CDR3 DNA reads TGTGCCAGCCCCCCGAGCACAGATACGCAGTATTTT.